A selection of T cell receptor beta chains follows, all from one sample in a study of T-cell memory formation after mild COVID-19. TCRdb fed the 5' RACE reads into MiXCR, producing one record per CDR3 protein. The table has about 270,000 distinct CDR3 sequences, approximately 15% seen once. The sequenced material came from PBMCs or a T cell subset sorted from them (not recorded which). The receptor source for this set is an adult woman who had mild COVID-19 (a few samples of this study predate the infection). Cell type and time point are not known. Each CDR3 is given with its conserved first and last residue. A D gene is named only where the DNA matches it firmly. Clone size is stated in some rows and not others, as once, few, many or a class when expanded.

J gene | clone size | D gene | V gene | CDR3 protein | CDR3 DNA
TRBJ2-1 | NA | NA | TRBV7-2 | CASSLAIGDEQFF | TGTGCCAGCAGCTTAGCGATCGGGGATGAGCAGTTCTTC
TRBJ2-3 | NA | NA | TRBV18 | CASSPPRVADTQYF | TGTGCCAGCTCACCACCGAGGGTTGCAGATACGCAGTATTTT
TRBJ2-1 | NA | TRBD2 | TRBV20-1 | CSARDAGGPYNEQFF | TGCAGTGCTAGAGATGCGGGGGGGCCGTACAATGAGCAGTTCTTC
TRBJ2-1 | NA | NA | TRBV5-6 | CASSLGDLLRDEQFF | TGTGCCAGCAGCTTAGGCGACTTGCTAAGAGATGAGCAGTTCTTC
TRBJ1-2 | NA | NA | TRBV29-1 | CSVEARRGRGYGYTF | TGCAGCGTTGAAGCGCGCAGGGGCCGGGGATATGGCTACACCTTC
TRBJ1-2 | NA | NA | TRBV5-1 | CASSLEISRGSSGYTF | TGCGCCAGCAGCTTGGAAATATCGCGCGGTTCCTCTGGCTACACCTTC
TRBJ2-7 | NA | TRBD2 | TRBV4-3 | CASSFRLAGGRSEQYF | TGCGCCAGCAGCTTCCGACTAGCGGGGGGGCGATCCGAGCAGTACTTC
TRBJ1-6 | few | NA | TRBV21-1 | CARGAETGVLSSYNSPLHF | TGTGCCAGGGGGGCCGAGACAGGGGTCTTGAGCTCCTATAATTCACCCCTCCACTTT
TRBJ1-2 | few | TRBD1 | TRBV7-8 | CASSLDEVRTGRANYGYTF | TGTGCCAGCAGCTTAGACGAAGTTAGGACAGGCCGCGCTAACTATGGCTACACCTTC
TRBJ2-7 | NA | NA | TRBV24-1 | CATSDHTGRGYEQYF | TGTGCCACCAGTGATCATACCGGCAGGGGCTACGAGCAGTACTTC
TRBJ1-2 | NA | NA | TRBV15 | CATSRDPNGVGGYTF | TGTGCCACCAGCAGAGATCCTAATGGGGTCGGCGGCTACACCTTC
TRBJ2-7 | NA | NA | TRBV11-2 | CASSGGTLTYEQYF | TGTGCCAGCAGCGGCGGGACACTTACCTACGAGCAGTACTTC
TRBJ2-1 | few | NA | TRBV18 | CASSPLALASFDEQFF | TGTGCCAGCTCACCACTGGCGCTAGCGTCATTCGATGAGCAGTTCTTC
TRBJ1-1 | few | NA | TRBV6-5 | CASSRRANTEAFF | TGTGCCAGCAGTCGCAGGGCCAACACTGAAGCTTTCTTT
TRBJ2-1 | few | TRBD2 | TRBV7-2 | CASSPDILAGGTREQFF | TGTGCCAGCAGTCCCGATATCCTAGCGGGAGGGACTCGTGAGCAGTTCTTC
TRBJ2-3 | many | TRBD2 | TRBV4-2 | CASSHSGRDTDTQYF | TGTGCCAGCAGCCATAGCGGGAGGGACACAGATACGCAGTATTTT
TRBJ2-3 | NA | TRBD2 | TRBV2 | CASRKLAGGNTDTQYF | TGTGCCAGCAGAAAACTAGCGGGAGGAAACACAGATACGCAGTATTTT
TRBJ2-7 | few | NA | TRBV6-5 | CASRRQGRGYEQYF | TGTGCCAGCAGAAGACAGGGGCGGGGGTACGAGCAGTACTTC
TRBJ2-1 | NA | TRBD2 | TRBV11-3 | CASSFSGNSGRQTTRDEQFF | TGTGCCAGCAGCTTCTCGGGAAATAGCGGGAGGCAAACAACGAGAGATGAGCAGTTCTTC
TRBJ1-2 | NA | TRBD1 | TRBV25-1 | CASSRGDSYGYTF | TGTGCCAGCAGCCGGGGGGACAGCTATGGCTACACCTTC
TRBJ2-7 | NA | NA | TRBV4-3 | CASSLGALASYEQYF | TGCGCCAGCAGCCTGGGTGCCCTAGCGTCCTACGAGCAGTACTTC
TRBJ2-2 | NA | NA | TRBV9 | CASSARDTGELFF | TGTGCCAGCAGCGCCCGGGACACCGGGGAGCTGTTTTTT
TRBJ2-3 | NA | TRBD1 | TRBV5-5 | CASSLAQGGTDTQYF | TGTGCCAGCAGCTTGGCACAGGGGGGCACAGATACGCAGTATTTT
TRBJ2-5 | NA | NA | TRBV6-5 | CATKFRETQYF | TGTGCCACCAAGTTCCGGGAGACCCAGTACTTC
TRBJ2-7 | few | TRBD2 | TRBV10-3 | CAISGTSGSRLGEQYF | TGTGCCATCAGCGGGACTAGCGGGAGTCGACTGGGCGAGCAGTACTTC
TRBJ2-5 | few | NA | TRBV5-1 | CASSLVQGSSRTQYF | TGCGCCAGCAGCTTGGTTCAGGGGTCTAGCCGGACCCAGTACTTC